The 22 T cell receptor beta chains reported below all come from one sample, sequenced in a study of glioma-infiltrating T cells. TCR alpha and beta CDR3 regions were amplified from RNA using iRepertoire nested multiplex PCR. TCRdb re-analysed the multiplex PCR reads in MiXCR, keeping a single row per CDR3 protein. This sample has approximately 400,000 distinct CDR3 sequences; roughly two fifths occur once, and the top ten carry around 13%. The sample was glioma tissue, nonneoplastic brain tissue, or PBMCs (not recorded which). Receptors originate from a human donor with low-grade glioma or glioblastoma, undergoing nonglioma brain surgery, or in good health (not recorded which).

This clonotype has a handful of counts. CDR3 sequence: CASSLTGTSGIYEQYF. CDR3 nucleotide sequence: TGTGCCAGCAGTTTGACTGGGACTAGCGGGATCTACGAGCAGTACTTC. The genes are TRBV28 and TRBJ2-7, with TRBD2 identical over 13 bases. With 3 bases clipped from V and 3 bases from J, the junction kept 5 bases outside the gene matches. The CDR3 has 16 amino acids. The germline V gene has CDR1 MDHEN and CDR2 SYDVKM.

The V call is TRBV6-2 or TRBV6-3, the J call TRBJ2-1, with D perhaps matching TRBD1 (8 bases). V was clipped by 6 bases and J by 10 bases, with 22 bases between them. From germline, CDR1 is MNHEY and CDR2 SVGEGT. The CDR3 has 15 residues. The CDR3 DNA reads TGTGCCAGCAGAGCGGGACAGGCGAACCTACACGAGCAGTTCTTC. Amino acid sequence: CASRAGQANLHEQFF.

In its sample, this clonotype was seen a few times. This sequence joins TRBV20-1 and TRBJ2-7; 7 bases align to TRBD1. Germline trimming cut 1 base from V and 3 bases from J; bases unmatched to any gene: 3. The germline CDR1 and CDR2 sequences are DFQATT and SNEGSKA (reference sequence). The CDR3 spans 13 residues. CDR3 loop: CSARARDSYEQYF. CDR3 coding DNA: TGCAGTGCTAGAGCCCGGGACAGCTACGAGCAGTACTTC.

This clonotype turned up a few times. A read error may be the cause here, since a much bigger clone is one base away. The chain uses TRBV3-1 and TRBJ2-7; weak D call: TRBD1 (6 bases). Germline loops: CDR1 LGHDT, CDR2 YNNKEL (reference sequence). The CDR3 runs 13 residues. The V end lost 3 bases, the J end lost 2 bases, and 8 bases lay between the germline ends. The CDR3 DNA follows: TGTGCCAGCAGCCACGACAGGACCTACGAGCAGTACTTC. It codes for CASSHDRTYEQYF.

The chain uses TRBV7-9 and TRBJ2-5; 13 positions agree with TRBD2. V lost 6 bases and J lost 5; bases outside the gene matches: 6. The CDR3 sequence is 15 residues long. Germline V lookup: CDR1 SEHNR, CDR2 FQNEAQ (reference sequence). The CDR3 bases are TGTGCCAGCAGTACCCGGACTAGCGGGAGTGAGACCCAGTACTTC. The encoded protein is CASSTRTSGSETQYF. Using reference TRBV7-9 and TRBJ2-5 for the parts outside the CDR3, the full variable domain is DTGVSQNPRHKITKRGQNVTFRCDPISEHNRLYWYRQTLGQGPEFLTYFQNEAQLEKSRLLSDRFSAERPKGSFSTLEIQRTEQGDSAMYLCASSTRTSGSETQYFGPGTRLLVL.

At least ten counts were recorded for this clonotype. CDR3: CASTNRRMGQLSSYEQYF. The DNA for the CDR3 is TGTGCCAGCACCAATAGAAGAATGGGACAGTTGAGCTCCTACGAGCAGTACTTC. The chain joins TRBV28 to TRBJ2-7; TRBD1 matches 7 bases. The CDR3 extends over 18 amino acids. Germline-derived CDR1 and CDR2 are MDHEN and SYDVKM. The junction had 18 bases not matched to a gene; V was cut back by 7 bases and J by 0 bases.

This clonotype was found once. The chain uses TRBV6-2 or TRBV6-3 and TRBJ1-2, with 9 positions matching TRBD1. The CDR3 runs 15 residues. J gave up 8 bases and V 5 bases, and 12 bases lay outside the gene matches. Germline V gene sequence: CDR1 MNHEY, CDR2 SVGEGT. CDR3: CASSLSGQGLFGYTF. CDR3 nucleotides: TGTGCCAGCAGTCTGTCGGGACAGGGATTGTTCGGCTACACCTTC.

In this sample, this clonotype turned up many times. The chain couples TRBV28 to TRBJ1-2; D remains unclear. Germline V lookup: CDR1 MDHEN, CDR2 SYDVKM. This CDR3 region has 14 residues. V shed 5 bases and J shed 2 bases, with 12 bases lying between them. This chain's CDR3 is CASSQADVNYGYTF. The CDR3 coding sequence is TGTGCCAGCAGTCAAGCGGACGTAAACTATGGCTACACCTTC.

The table lists this clonotype with many counts. The chain uses TRBV20-1 and TRBJ1-1; D uncertain. CDR1 and CDR2 from the germline V gene are DFQATT and SNEGSKA (reference sequence). V dropped 0 bases and J dropped 3 bases, with 8 bases sitting between them. This CDR3 has 13 amino acids. The CDR3 sequence: CSARETEYTEAFF. DNA of the CDR3: TGCAGTGCTAGAGAAACGGAATACACTGAAGCTTTCTTT.

This clonotype has more than one count but fewer than ten. The chain employs TRBV20-1 and TRBJ1-1, with TRBD1 as a possible D gene (5 bases). The CDR3 is 13 residues long. V was cut by 3 bases and J by 6 bases, with 14 bases left in between. From germline, CDR1 is DFQATT and CDR2 SNEGSKA (reference sequence). CDR3 DNA sequence: TGCAGTGCTAGGTCCCAGTGGGGACCTGAAGCTTTCTTT. It codes for CSARSQWGPEAFF.

Turning to this clonotype: A clone one base away is much larger, so this may be a read error. This sequence joins TRBV6-1 and TRBJ2-7; a weak D match, TRBD2 (5 bases). The CDR3 sequence is 12 residues long. With 6 bases removed from V and 7 bases from J, the gap between germline ends came to 13 bases. Germline CDR1 is MNHNS and CDR2 is SASEGT. The CDR3 protein is CASRTNYNEQYF. The CDR3 DNA is TGTGCCAGCAGGACTAACTACAATGAGCAGTACTTC.

V usage is TRBV7-6 and J usage is TRBJ2-5, with a tentative D call TRBD2 (6 bases). This CDR3 region has 14 residues. Trimming removed 5 bases from V and 5 bases from J, with 15 bases in between. Per the germline V gene, CDR1 is SGHVS and CDR2 is FNYEAQ. The CDR3 region is CASSPRTKGETQYF. The CDR3 coding sequence is TGTGCCAGCAGCCCCCGGACTAAAGGGGAGACCCAGTACTTC.

To note about this clonotype: Just one base apart from a much larger clone, this may be a read error. V usage is TRBV28 and J usage is TRBJ1-2, with 7 bases matching TRBD1. The CDR3 extends over 13 amino acids. The V gene end was trimmed by 1 base and the J gene end by 7 bases; junction bases not matched to a gene: 3. The germline CDR1 and CDR2 sequences are MDHEN and SYDVKM. The CDR3 nucleotides read TGTGCCAGCAGTTTATACAGGGGTATTGGCTACACCTTC. This sequence encodes CASSLYRGIGYTF.

As for this clonotype: With a much larger clone just one base away, this may be a read error. The CDR3 loop is CSALGQGTWNTEAFF. CDR3 DNA: TGCAGTGCTCTGGGACAGGGGACCTGGAACACTGAAGCTTTCTTT. The chain combines TRBV20-1 with TRBJ1-1; 10 positions agree with TRBD1. Germline CDR1 and CDR2: DFQATT and SNEGSKA (reference sequence). The CDR3 is 15 residues long. V shed 5 bases and J 1 base; nucleotides not matched to a gene: 7.

This clonotype has more than one count but fewer than ten. V gene TRBV10-3 combines with J gene TRBJ2-2; 10 bases match TRBD1. The CDR3 length is 13 residues. Germline-derived CDR1 and CDR2 are ENHRY and SYGVKD. With V trimmed by 10 bases and J by 4 bases, 3 bases remained unmatched. CDR3 amino acids: CATDRGSTGELFF. DNA of the CDR3: TGTGCCACGGACAGGGGGTCCACCGGGGAGCTGTTTTTT.

The sample holds many counts of this clonotype. V gene TRBV4-3 combines with J gene TRBJ1-1; D unresolved. This CDR3 has 14 residues. Germline values: CDR1 LGHNA, CDR2 YSLEER. V was cut by 4 bases and J by 2 bases, with 11 bases left in between. CDR3 loop: CASSRGVINTEAFF. DNA for the CDR3: TGCGCCAGCAGCCGTGGGGTCATTAACACTGAAGCTTTCTTT.

A word on this clonotype: A much larger clone lies one base from this, so it may be a read error. V usage is TRBV6-2 or TRBV6-3 and J usage is TRBJ2-1, with TRBD2 matching over 7 bases. Germline CDR1 MNHEY, CDR2 SVGEGT. This CDR3 has 12 amino acids. Trimming removed 8 bases from V and 12 bases from J; junction bases left unmatched: 10. The CDR3 protein is CASGEVAGVQFF. In nucleotides, the CDR3 is TGTGCCAGCGGTGAGGTGGCGGGAGTGCAGTTCTTC.

Concerning this clonotype itself: An end of the junction differs from the germline gene, which may be a read error. The V gene is TRBV7-2, the J gene TRBJ2-7; D is undetermined. This CDR3 is built from 14 residues. CDR1 and CDR2 (germline): SGHTA, FQGNSA. The CDR3 loop is CDSSFTLRPYEQYF. The CDR3 DNA sequence: TGTGACAGCAGCTTCACGCTGCGTCCCTACGAGCAGTACTTC.

This clonotype occurred many times. The J gene is TRBJ2-1, the V gene TRBV28, with D maybe TRBD2 (5 bases). The length of the CDR3 is 14 residues. CDR1 and CDR2 from the germline V gene are MDHEN and SYDVKM. V was clipped by 5 bases and J by 3 bases, with 11 bases between them. CDR3 nucleotide sequence: TGTGCCAGCAGTACACCCGGGGACTACAATGAGCAGTTCTTC. Translated, it gives CASSTPGDYNEQFF.

A remark on this clonotype: This may stem from a read error, because a much larger clone lies one nucleotide away. J is TRBJ2-7 and V is TRBV6-5; D uncertain. The CDR3 has 14 residues. The germline V gene encodes CDR1 MNHEY and CDR2 SVGAGI. The CDR3 loop reads CASGYSANSYEQYF. The CDR3 region has the DNA TGTGCCAGCGGTTACTCCGCCAACTCCTACGAGCAGTACTTC.

The chain has TRBV4-1 and TRBJ2-2; perhaps TRBD2 as D (5 bases). Germline V CDR1 and CDR2: MGHRA, YSYEKL. This CDR3 is built from 16 residues. Trimming removed 0 bases from V and 1 base from J, with 9 bases in between. The CDR3 DNA sequence: TGCGCCAGCAGCCAAGAGAGAGGGAGGAACACCGGGGAGCTGTTTTTT. It translates to CASSQERGRNTGELFF.

V gene TRBV25-1 combines with J gene TRBJ2-3; 8 bases are a match to TRBD2. CDR1 is MGHDK and CDR2 is SYGVNS in the germline V gene. With V trimmed by 4 bases and J by 5 bases, 8 bases remained unmatched. There are 15 residues in the CDR3. The CDR3 spells CASSATSALVDTQYF. DNA of the CDR3: TGTGCCAGCAGTGCGACTAGCGCGCTGGTAGATACGCAGTATTTT.